The 14 T cell receptor beta chains presented below share a single source sample, sequenced in a study of cytomegalovirus exposure and HLA in healthy donors. The PCR had 60 Vbeta and 13 Jbeta primers. Assay: immunoSEQ multiplex PCR; the TCRdb copy retains only in-frame clones and omits some. The sample lists about 160,000 clones, roughly two thirds occurring once. Specimen: PBMCs. These receptors all come from a woman younger than 45 in good health and CMV-seronegative.

The J gene is TRBJ2-1, the V gene TRBV20-1; weak D call: TRBD1 (6 bases). The CDR3 is made up of 11 amino acids. CDR1 is DFQATT, CDR2 SNEGSKA, per germline (reference sequence). V lost 4 bases and J 14 bases, leaving 15 bases between the germline ends. The CDR3 DNA follows: TGCAGTGCTAAACAGGGTTCTTGGAAGTTCTTC. Translating gives CSAKQGSWKFF.

The gene calls are TRBV7-6 and TRBJ2-5, with 9 nucleotides matching TRBD2. Germline V gene lookup returns CDR1 SGHVS and CDR2 FNYEAQ. The CDR3 contains 15 residues. V lost 4 bases and J lost 3; bases outside the gene matches: 6. The CDR3 is CASSSDPSGEETQYF. The CDR3 DNA follows: TGTGCCAGCAGCTCCGATCCTAGCGGGGAAGAGACCCAGTACTTC. Full variable domain (outside the CDR3, taken from reference TRBV7-6 and TRBJ2-5): GAGVSQSPRYKVTKRGQDVALRCDPISGHVSLYWYRQALGQGPEFLTYFNYEAQQDKSGLPNDRFSAERPEGSISTLTIQRTEQRDSAMYRCASSSDPSGEETQYFGPGTRLLVL.

The J gene is TRBJ2-3, the V gene TRBV25-1, with 10 bases matching TRBD2. There are 18 residues in the CDR3. J lost 4 bases, V lost 8 bases, and 18 bases had no gene match. Germline CDR1 is MGHDK and CDR2 is SYGVNS. This CDR3 reads CASEPSRRSGGASDTQYF. DNA for the CDR3: TGTGCCAGCGAACCCTCCCGCAGGAGCGGGGGGGCCTCAGATACGCAGTATTTT.

J is TRBJ2-1 and V is TRBV4-2; 13 bases match TRBD2. The CDR3 covers 17 residues. Losses at the gene ends were 4 bases for V and 3 bases for J; bases not matched to a gene: 6. Germline V CDR1 and CDR2: LGHNA, YNFKEQ. DNA of the CDR3: TGTGCCAGCAGCCCCGGACTAGCGGGGGAGGACTACAATGAGCAGTTCTTC. This gives the protein CASSPGLAGEDYNEQFF.

CDR3: CSVEEPTGTTAYEQYF. The DNA for the CDR3 is TGCAGCGTTGAAGAACCTACCGGGACAACAGCCTACGAGCAGTACTTC. The chain recombines TRBV29-1 with TRBJ2-7; weak D call: TRBD1 (6 bases). Trimming left V 0 bases short and J 2 bases short, with 17 bases between. CDR1 is SQVTM and CDR2 is ANQGSEA in the germline V gene. The CDR3 runs 16 residues.

The rearrangement joins TRBV4-1 to TRBJ1-2; D not certain. This CDR3 comprises 14 residues. V gave up 0 bases and J gave up 3 bases, with 8 bases separating them. Per the germline V gene, CDR1 is MGHRA and CDR2 is YSYEKL. For the CDR3, the DNA is TGCGCCAGCAGCCAAGAGGGCAGCCACTATGGCTACACCTTC. It translates to CASSQEGSHYGYTF.

The chain is built from TRBV7-8 and TRBJ2-1; D perhaps matches TRBD1 (6 bases). The CDR3 sequence is 16 residues long. V lost 3 bases, J lost 0 bases, and 12 bases lay in between. Looked up from germline, CDR1 is SGHVS and CDR2 is FQNEAQ. The CDR3 nucleotides are TGTGCCAGCAGCTTCCCCACAGGGAGCTCCTACAATGAGCAGTTCTTC. Protein sequence: CASSFPTGSSYNEQFF.

The V call is TRBV29-1, the J call TRBJ1-3; D is possibly TRBD1 (5 bases). V dropped 2 bases and J dropped 4 bases, with 9 bases sitting between them. Germline V gene sequence: CDR1 SQVTM, CDR2 ANQGSEA. CDR3 length: 13 residues. CDR3 in DNA: TGCAGCGTTGAATCCAGGGCCGGAAACACCATATATTTT. Its protein is CSVESRAGNTIYF.

This sequence joins TRBV11-2 and TRBJ2-3; TRBD1 matches at 9 bases. Germline V gives CDR1 SGHAT, CDR2 FQNNGV. CDR3 length: 14 residues. The trim removed 5 bases at V and 3 bases at J, leaving 3 bases unmatched. The CDR3 loop is CASSPTGGTDTQYF. DNA of the CDR3: TGTGCCAGCAGCCCGACAGGGGGGACAGATACGCAGTATTTT.

The sample holds a few counts of this clone. This rearrangement joins TRBV10-1 to TRBJ2-3; TRBD1 matches 7 bases. The CDR3 sequence is 13 residues long. The trim removed 8 bases at V and 2 bases at J, leaving 4 bases unmatched. Germline V gene sequence: CDR1 WNHNN, CDR2 SYGVQD (reference sequence). The CDR3: CASRRGITDTQYF. CDR3 sequence (DNA): TGCGCCAGCCGCAGGGGGATCACAGATACGCAGTATTTT.

This clone was picked up one time. The J gene is TRBJ2-5, the V gene TRBV7-9; tentatively, D is TRBD1 (7 bases). The V and J ends lost 7 bases and 5 bases respectively, with 14 bases between them. The CDR3 covers 13 residues. Germline assignment: CDR1 SEHNR and CDR2 FQNEAQ (reference sequence). CDR3 region: CASKSGGLETQYF. For the CDR3, the DNA is TGTGCCAGCAAATCAGGGGGGTTGGAGACCCAGTACTTC.

The CDR3 coding sequence is TGTGCCACCAGTCCTAGGGGTTTGGACAGCCAAGAGACCCAGTACTTC. It specifies CATSPRGLDSQETQYF. This chain links TRBV15 with TRBJ2-5; maybe TRBD1 (6 bases). CDR1 and CDR2 from the germline V gene are LNHNV and YYDKDF (reference sequence). Trimming removed 6 bases at V and 1 base at J, with 18 bases between. CDR3 size: 16 residues.

A single count supports this clone. The chain is built from TRBV6-6 and TRBJ2-5, with D perhaps TRBD2 (7 bases). V was clipped by 8 bases and J by 4 bases, with 14 bases between them. The CDR3 is 13 amino acids. Germline V gene data show CDR1 as MNHNY and CDR2 as SVGAGI (reference sequence). The CDR3 bases are TGTGCCAGCTTTGGGGGGGCTCTAGAGACCCAGTACTTC. Protein sequence: CASFGGALETQYF.

This clone appeared once. This chain uses TRBV4-3 with TRBJ1-2; D call uncertain. CDR1 is LGHNA and CDR2 is YSLEER in the germline V gene. Trimming pared 2 bases from V and 2 bases from J, leaving 9 bases between. CDR3 length: 14 amino acids. The CDR3 is CASSQLYRNYGYTF. Here the CDR3 DNA reads TGCGCCAGCAGCCAACTGTACAGAAACTATGGCTACACCTTC.